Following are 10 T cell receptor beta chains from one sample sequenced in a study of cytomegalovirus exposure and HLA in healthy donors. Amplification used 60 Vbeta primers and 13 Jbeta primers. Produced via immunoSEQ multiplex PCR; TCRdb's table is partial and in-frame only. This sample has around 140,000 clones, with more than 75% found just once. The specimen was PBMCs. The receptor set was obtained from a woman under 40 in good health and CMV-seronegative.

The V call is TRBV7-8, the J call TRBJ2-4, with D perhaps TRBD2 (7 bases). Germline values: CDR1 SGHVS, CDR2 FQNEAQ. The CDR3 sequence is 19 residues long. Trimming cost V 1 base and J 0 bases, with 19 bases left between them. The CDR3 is CASSLGRGLTRGAKNIQYF. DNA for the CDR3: TGTGCCAGCAGCTTAGGGCGGGGGCTTACGAGGGGAGCCAAAAACATTCAGTACTTC.

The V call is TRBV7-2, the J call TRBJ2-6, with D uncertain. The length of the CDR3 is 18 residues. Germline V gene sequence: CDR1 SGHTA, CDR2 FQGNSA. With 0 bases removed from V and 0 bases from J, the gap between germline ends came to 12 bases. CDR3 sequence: CASSLAGRFYSGANVLTF. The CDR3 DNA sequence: TGTGCCAGCAGCTTAGCCGGCAGGTTCTACTCTGGGGCCAACGTCCTGACTTTC.

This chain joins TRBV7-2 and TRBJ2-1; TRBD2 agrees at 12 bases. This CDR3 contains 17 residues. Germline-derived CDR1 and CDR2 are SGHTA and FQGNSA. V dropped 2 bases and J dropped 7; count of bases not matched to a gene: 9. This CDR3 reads CASSLRLAGELGNEQFF. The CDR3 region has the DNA TGTGCCAGCAGCTTAAGACTAGCGGGAGAGCTGGGGAATGAGCAGTTCTTC.

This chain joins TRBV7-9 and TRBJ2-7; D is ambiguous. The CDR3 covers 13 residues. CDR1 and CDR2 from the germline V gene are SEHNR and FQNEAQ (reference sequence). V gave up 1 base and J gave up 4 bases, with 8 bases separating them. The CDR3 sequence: CASSLEARYEQYF. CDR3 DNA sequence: TGTGCCAGCAGCTTAGAAGCCCGTTACGAGCAGTACTTC.

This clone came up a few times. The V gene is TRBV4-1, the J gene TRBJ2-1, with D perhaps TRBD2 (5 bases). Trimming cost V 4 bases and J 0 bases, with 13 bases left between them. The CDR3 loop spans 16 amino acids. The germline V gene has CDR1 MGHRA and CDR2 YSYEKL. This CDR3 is CASSPSAGVSYNEQFF. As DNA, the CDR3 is TGCGCCAGCAGCCCTTCGGCCGGGGTCTCCTACAATGAGCAGTTCTTC.

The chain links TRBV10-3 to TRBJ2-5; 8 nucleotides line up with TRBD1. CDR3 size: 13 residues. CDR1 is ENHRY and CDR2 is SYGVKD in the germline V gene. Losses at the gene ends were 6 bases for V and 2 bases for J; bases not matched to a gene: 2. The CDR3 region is CAIRDRVQETQYF. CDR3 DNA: TGTGCCATCAGGGACAGGGTTCAAGAGACCCAGTACTTC.

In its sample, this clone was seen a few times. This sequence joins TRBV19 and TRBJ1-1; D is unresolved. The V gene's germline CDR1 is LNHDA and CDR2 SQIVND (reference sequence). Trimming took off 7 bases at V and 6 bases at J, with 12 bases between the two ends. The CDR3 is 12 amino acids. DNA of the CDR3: TGTGCCAGTACCGAGGGAATCGCTGAAGCTTTCTTT. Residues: CASTEGIAEAFF.

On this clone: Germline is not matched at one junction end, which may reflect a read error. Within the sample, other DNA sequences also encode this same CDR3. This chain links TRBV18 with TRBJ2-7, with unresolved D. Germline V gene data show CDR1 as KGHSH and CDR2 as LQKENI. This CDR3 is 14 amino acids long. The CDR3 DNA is TGTGCCAGCTCACCAGTGGAACAGTCCCACGAGCAATACTTC. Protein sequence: CASSPVEQSHEQYF.

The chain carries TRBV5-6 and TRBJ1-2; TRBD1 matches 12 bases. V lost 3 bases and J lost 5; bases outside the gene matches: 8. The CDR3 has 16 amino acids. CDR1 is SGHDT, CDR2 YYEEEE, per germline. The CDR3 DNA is TGTGCCAGCAGCTATGGGACAGGGGGCTCGCGGTATGGCTACACCTTC. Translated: CASSYGTGGSRYGYTF.

Here the CDR3 reads CASSRPEHLNSPLHF. The CDR3, as DNA: TGTGCCAGCAGCCGCCCCGAACACCTTAATTCACCCCTCCACTTT. J is TRBJ1-6 and V is TRBV28; D not certain. Germline lookup yields CDR1 MDHEN and CDR2 SYDVKM. The V gene lost 6 bases and the J gene lost 6 bases, with 15 bases spanning the gap. The CDR3 is made up of 15 amino acids.